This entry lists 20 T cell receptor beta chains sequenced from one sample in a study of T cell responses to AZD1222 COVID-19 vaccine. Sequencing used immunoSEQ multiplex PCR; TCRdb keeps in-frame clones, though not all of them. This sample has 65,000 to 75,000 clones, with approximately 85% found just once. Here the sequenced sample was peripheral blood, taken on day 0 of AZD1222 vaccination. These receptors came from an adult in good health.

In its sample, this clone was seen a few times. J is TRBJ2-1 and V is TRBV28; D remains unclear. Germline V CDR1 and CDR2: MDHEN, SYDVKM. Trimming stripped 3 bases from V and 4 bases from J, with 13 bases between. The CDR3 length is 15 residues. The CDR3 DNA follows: TGTGCCAGCAGTTTGGGTAGTGGCAGGTACAATGAGCAGTTCTTC. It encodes CASSLGSGRYNEQFF.

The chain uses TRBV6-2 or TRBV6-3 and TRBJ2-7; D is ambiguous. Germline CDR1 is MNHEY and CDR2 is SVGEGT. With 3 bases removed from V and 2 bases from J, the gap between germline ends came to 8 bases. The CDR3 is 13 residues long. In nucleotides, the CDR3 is TGTGCCAGCAGTTATACACTGGCCTACGAGCAGTACTTC. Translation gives CASSYTLAYEQYF.

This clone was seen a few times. The CDR3 spells CASSLMLNTIYF. The CDR3 bases are TGTGCCAGCAGTTTGATGCTAAACACCATATATTTT. This chain connects TRBV12-3 or TRBV12-4 to TRBJ1-3; D is undetermined. CDR3 length: 12 residues. The ends were cut back, 3 bases at V and 6 bases at J, with 6 bases in the middle.

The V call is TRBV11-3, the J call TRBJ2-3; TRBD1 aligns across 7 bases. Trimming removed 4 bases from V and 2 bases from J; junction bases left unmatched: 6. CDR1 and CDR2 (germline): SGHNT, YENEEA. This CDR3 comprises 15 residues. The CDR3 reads CASSSGTDPTDTQYF. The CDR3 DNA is TGTGCCAGCAGCTCCGGGACAGACCCCACAGATACGCAGTATTTT.

The DNA of the CDR3 is TGTGCCAGCAGCGTAGGGCAGGTGAACACTGAAGCTTTCTTT. Translation: CASSVGQVNTEAFF. The chain links TRBV9 to TRBJ1-1, with D uncertain. Between the trimmed V and J ends, which lost 0 bases and 0 bases, there was a span of 6 bases. The CDR3 runs 14 residues. CDR1 and CDR2 (germline): SGDLS, YYNGEE.

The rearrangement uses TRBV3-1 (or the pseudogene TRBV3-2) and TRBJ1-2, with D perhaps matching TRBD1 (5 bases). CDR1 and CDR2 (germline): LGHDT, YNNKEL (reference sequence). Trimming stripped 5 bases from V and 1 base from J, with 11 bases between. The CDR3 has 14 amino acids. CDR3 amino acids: CASSDGTINYGYTF. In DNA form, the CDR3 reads TGTGCCAGCAGCGACGGGACCATTAACTATGGCTACACCTTC.

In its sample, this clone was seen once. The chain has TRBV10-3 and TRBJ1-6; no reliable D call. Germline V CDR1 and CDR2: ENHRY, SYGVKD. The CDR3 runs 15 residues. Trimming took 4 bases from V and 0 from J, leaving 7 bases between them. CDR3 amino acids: CAISVGSSYNSPLHF. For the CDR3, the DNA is TGTGCCATCAGTGTAGGAAGCTCCTATAATTCACCCCTCCACTTT.

CDR3 sequence reads: CASSLGSGDEQYF. The CDR3 region has the DNA TGTGCCAGCAGCTTAGGTAGTGGGGACGAGCAGTACTTC. The genes are TRBV5-4 and TRBJ2-7; D is unclear. The CDR3 runs to 13 residues. CDR1 is SGHNT, CDR2 YYREEE, per germline (reference sequence). V was clipped by 2 bases and J by 5 bases, with 11 bases between them.

The CDR3 nucleotides read TGTGCCAGCAGTGTGGACAGGGATCGATCACCCCTCCACTTT. The encoded protein is CASSVDRDRSPLHF. The genes are TRBV25-1 and TRBJ1-6, with 8 bases fitting TRBD1. V was clipped by 4 bases and J by 10 bases; unmatched bases: 6. The CDR3 totals 14 residues. Germline V gives CDR1 MGHDK, CDR2 SYGVNS.

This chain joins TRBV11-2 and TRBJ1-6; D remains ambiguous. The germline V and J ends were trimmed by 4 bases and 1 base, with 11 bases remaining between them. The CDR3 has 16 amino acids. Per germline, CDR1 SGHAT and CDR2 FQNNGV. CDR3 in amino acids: CASSSLVMSYNSPLHF. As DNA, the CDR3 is TGTGCCAGCAGCTCCCTCGTGATGTCCTATAATTCACCCCTCCACTTT.

The CDR3 here is CASSVRAGSSSYNEQFF. The CDR3 DNA reads as TGTGCCAGCAGCGTTAGAGCGGGGTCGAGCTCCTACAATGAGCAGTTCTTC. V gene TRBV9 combines with J gene TRBJ2-1; 7 nucleotides line up with TRBD2. Germline V gene lookup returns CDR1 SGDLS and CDR2 YYNGEE. This CDR3 has 17 amino acids. After removal of 2 bases from V and 0 bases from J, the junction contained 8 bases not matched to a gene.

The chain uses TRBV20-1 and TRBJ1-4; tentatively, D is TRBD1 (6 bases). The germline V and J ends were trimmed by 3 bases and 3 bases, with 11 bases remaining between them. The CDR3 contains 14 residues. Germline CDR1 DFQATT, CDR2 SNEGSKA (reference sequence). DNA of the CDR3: TGCAGTGCTAGTGACAGGACTGCTAATGAAAAACTGTTTTTT. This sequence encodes CSASDRTANEKLFF.

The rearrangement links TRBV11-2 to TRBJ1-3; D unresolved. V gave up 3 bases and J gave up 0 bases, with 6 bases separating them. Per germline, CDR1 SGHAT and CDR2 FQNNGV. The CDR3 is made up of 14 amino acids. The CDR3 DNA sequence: TGTGCCAGCAGCTTTGGGATCTCTGGAAACACCATATATTTT. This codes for CASSFGISGNTIYF.

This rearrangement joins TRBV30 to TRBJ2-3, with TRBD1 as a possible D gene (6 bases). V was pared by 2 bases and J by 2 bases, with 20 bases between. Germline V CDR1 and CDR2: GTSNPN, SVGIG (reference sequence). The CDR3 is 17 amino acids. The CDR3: CAWSLRQAFLHTDTQYF. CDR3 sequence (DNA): TGTGCCTGGAGTTTGAGACAGGCCTTCCTCCACACAGATACGCAGTATTTT.

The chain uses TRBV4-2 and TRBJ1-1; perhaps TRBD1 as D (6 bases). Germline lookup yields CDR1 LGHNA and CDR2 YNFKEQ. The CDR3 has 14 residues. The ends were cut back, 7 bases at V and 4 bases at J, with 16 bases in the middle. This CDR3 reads CASTEGGEGTEAFF. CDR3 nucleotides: TGTGCCAGCACAGAGGGGGGCGAGGGCACTGAAGCTTTCTTT.

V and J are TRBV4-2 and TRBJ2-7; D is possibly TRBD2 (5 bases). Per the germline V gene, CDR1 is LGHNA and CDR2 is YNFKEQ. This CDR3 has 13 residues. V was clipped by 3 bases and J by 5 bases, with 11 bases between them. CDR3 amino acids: CASSQAIGNEQYF. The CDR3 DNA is TGTGCCAGCAGCCAGGCAATCGGGAACGAGCAGTACTTC.

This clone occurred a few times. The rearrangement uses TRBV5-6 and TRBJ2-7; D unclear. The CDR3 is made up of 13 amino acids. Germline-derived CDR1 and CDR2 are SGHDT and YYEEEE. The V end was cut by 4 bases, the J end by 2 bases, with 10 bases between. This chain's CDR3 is CASSADLAYEQYF. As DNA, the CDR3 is TGTGCCAGCAGCGCAGACTTGGCCTACGAGCAGTACTTC.

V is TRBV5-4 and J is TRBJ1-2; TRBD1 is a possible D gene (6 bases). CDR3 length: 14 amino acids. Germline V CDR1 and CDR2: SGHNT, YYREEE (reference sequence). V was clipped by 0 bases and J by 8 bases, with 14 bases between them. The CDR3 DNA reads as TGTGCCAGCAGCTTGGCCCCGGGGGGCCGGGGCTACACCTTC. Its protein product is CASSLAPGGRGYTF. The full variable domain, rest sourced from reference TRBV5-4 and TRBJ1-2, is ETGVTQSPTHLIKTRGQQVTLRCSSQSGHNTVSWYQQALGQGPQFIFQYYREEENGRGNFPPRFSGLQFPNYSSELNVNALELDDSALYLCASSLAPGGRGYTFGSGTRLTVV.

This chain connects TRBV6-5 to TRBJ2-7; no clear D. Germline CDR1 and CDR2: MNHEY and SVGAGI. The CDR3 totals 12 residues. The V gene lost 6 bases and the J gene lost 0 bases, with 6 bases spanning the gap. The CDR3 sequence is CASSGNSYEQYF. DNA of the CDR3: TGTGCCAGCAGCGGAAACTCCTACGAGCAGTACTTC.

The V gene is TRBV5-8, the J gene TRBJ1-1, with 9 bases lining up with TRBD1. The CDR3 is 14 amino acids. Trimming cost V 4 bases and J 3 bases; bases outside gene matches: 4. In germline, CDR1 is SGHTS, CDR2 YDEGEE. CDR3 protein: CASSPRDRDTEAFF. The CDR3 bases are TGTGCCAGCAGCCCCCGGGACAGGGACACTGAAGCTTTCTTT. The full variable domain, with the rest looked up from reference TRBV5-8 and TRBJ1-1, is EAGVTQSPTHLIKTRGQQATLRCSPISGHTSVYWYQQALGLGLQFLLWYDEGEERNRGNFPPRFSGRQFPNYSSELNVNALELEDSALYLCASSPRDRDTEAFFGQGTRLTVV.